This T cell receptor beta chain was found in a study of CD4 T cells in relation to SARS-CoV-2 and coronaviruses. Study as a whole: A couple of subjects were Hispanic; patients were 7 or 8 males and a handful of females. Shared crossreactive spike epitopes were mapped to their HLA restriction. Study outcomes and limitations: Each donor contributed either pre-pandemic or post-infection samples, not both.

As for this clone: Its antigen is undetermined.

The V and J ends lost 6 bases and 9 bases respectively, with 12 bases between them. The CDR3 length is 12 residues. Germline CDR1 MNHEY, CDR2 SVGAGI. Sequencing was performed with immunoSEQ multiplex PCR; in TCRdb, only in-frame clones are kept and a portion is missing. The repertoire consists of about 56,000 clones, with 92% occurring once and the leading ten covering 0.3% to 0.45%. Sequencing input: naive CD4+ T cells from PBMCs. Subset here: naive CD4+ T cells isolated by negative enrichment. V gene TRBV6-5 combines with J gene TRBJ2-1; weak D call: TRBD2 (5 bases). This TCR was sampled from an adult with COVID-19. CDR3 coding DNA: TGTGCCAGCAGCGACCTGACTACTGAGCAGTTCTTC. This encodes CASSDLTTEQFF.